This TCR beta chain was documented in a study of OX40 agonist ivuxolimab in advanced cancers. Study information: With a range of roughly 20 to 80, age averaged about 58 years, and around 80% were male. Antecedent anti-PD-1, anti-PD-L1 or anti-CTLA-4 therapy was permissible, with roughly 36% having received some.

Sequencing was performed with immunoSEQ multiplex PCR; in TCRdb, only in-frame clones are kept and a portion is missing. The data show more than 30,000 clones, with 80% to 90% seen just once and about a fifth held by the top ten. The CDR3 is 13 residues long. The ends were cut back, 2 bases at V and 4 bases at J, with 8 bases in the middle. Germline lookup yields CDR1 MNHEY and CDR2 SVGAGI. This clone has only one observation. Antigen specificity is unknown. Overall study results and limits: The antigens recognized by the expanded peripheral T cells, that is their antigen specificity, were not determined. In the 0.1 to 3.0 mg/kg range, CD4+ and CD8+ blood T cells had expanded clonally by week 6.

The clonotype was recovered from an adult with an advanced solid tumor such as melanoma, head and neck, liver or kidney cancer. Sequencing was performed on CD4+ or CD8+ T cells sorted from blood, taken in a trial of the OX40 agonist ivuxolimab. The gene calls are TRBV6-5 and TRBJ1-1; D is uncertain. The CDR3 nucleotides are TGTGCCAGCAGTTACGGGAAAGGCACTGAAGCTTTCTTT. It yields the protein CASSYGKGTEAFF.